This record concerns one TCR beta chain sequence. What it binds is not known. Recent vaccinations or acute infections were absent in the healthy HIV-negative adult donors. Each sample came from a Caucasian adult donor living in Nashville, Tennessee. The CDR3 contains 14 residues. Germline-derived CDR1 and CDR2 are MNHNS and SASEGT. V dropped 6 bases and J dropped 2 bases, with 14 bases sitting between them. The entry originates in a study of shared clonotypes between healthy human individuals. Whole-study findings and limits: The four-donor shared clonotypes exceeded non-shared clonotypes in generation probability, with non-shared ones scoring lower.

Profiling relied on immunoSEQ multiplex PCR, and the TCRdb table lists in-frame clones only, not all of them. The table lists some 1 million clones, about 75% of them singletons. The chain links TRBV6-1 to TRBJ2-7, with D possibly TRBD2 on 6 matching bases. Sample: memory CD4+ T cells sorted from blood. Subset meaning: CD45RA-negative fraction. The sequence was collected from a man aged 18 to 30 in good health. The CDR3 DNA sequence: TGTGCCAGCAGGCCCCCGGGGGTCACCTACGAGCAGTACTTC. Its translation: CASRPPGVTYEQYF.